This TCR beta chain was captured by sequencing in a study of control samples from healthy donors and cancer patients. CDR3 length: 14 amino acids. Germline V CDR1 and CDR2: MDHEN, SYDVKM. Trimming removed 5 bases from V and 4 bases from J, with 12 bases in between. This table comes from immunoSEQ multiplex PCR, and its TCRdb copy is limited to in-frame clones, with some not included. Its table records 150,000 to 200,000 clones. Sequencing was carried out using blood. This receptor was taken from a woman aged 30 to 39 in good health. The rearrangement uses TRBV28 and TRBJ1-5; TRBD1 might be the D (6 bases). Here the CDR3 reads CASSGNRENQPQHF. The CDR3 DNA reads as TGTGCCAGCAGTGGCAACAGGGAAAATCAGCCCCAGCATTTT.